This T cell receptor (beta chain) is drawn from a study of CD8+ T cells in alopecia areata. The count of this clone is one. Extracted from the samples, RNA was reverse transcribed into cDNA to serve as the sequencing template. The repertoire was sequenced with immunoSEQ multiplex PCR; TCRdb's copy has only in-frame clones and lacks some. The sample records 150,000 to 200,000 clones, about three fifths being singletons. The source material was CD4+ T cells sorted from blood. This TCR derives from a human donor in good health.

The CDR3 loop reads CASSLAALSYNEQFF. Here the CDR3 DNA reads TGCGCCAGCAGCTTGGCCGCGCTGTCCTACAATGAGCAGTTCTTC. The chain is built from TRBV5-1 and TRBJ2-1; no clear D gene. Germline assignment: CDR1 SGHRS and CDR2 YFSETQ. The V and J ends lost 0 bases and 1 base respectively, with 8 bases between them. CDR3 length: 15 residues.